This T cell receptor beta chain was obtained from a study of response to subunit inactivated influenza vaccine. Study conclusions and caveats: Researchers suggested that each seasonal influenza vaccination recruits few new T cells.

MiXCR, applied by TCRdb to the RT-PCR reads, yields one record per CDR3 protein. This table has 650,000 or so distinct CDR3 sequences, 14% appearing once. The CDR3 runs 14 residues. Germline values: CDR1 LNHNV, CDR2 YYDKDF (reference sequence). Unmatched junction bases numbered 7, after V lost 5 bases and J lost 4 bases. Comments on this clonotype: Its antigen is still unknown.

The input for sequencing was PBMCs from blood, taken approximately 15 days before vaccination. This receptor was identified in a man over 45 who received an inactivated influenza vaccine. The genes are TRBV15 and TRBJ2-7; 8 nucleotides line up with TRBD1. The CDR3 DNA is TGTGCCACCAGCGAATCGGGACAGGTTTACGAGCAGTACTTC. This translates into CATSESGQVYEQYF.